What follows are 25 T cell receptor beta chains derived from one specimen sequenced in a study of Graves' ophthalmopathy and Graves' hyperthyroidism. RNA transcripts yielded amplified TCR beta CDR3 regions. The authors performed first-round RT-PCR with HTBI primers and then a second-round multiplex PCR. MiXCR, applied by TCRdb to the multiplex PCR reads, yields one record per CDR3 protein. Among 300,000 or so distinct CDR3 sequences listed, roughly 17% were seen once. Sequenced material: peripheral blood. These receptors all stem from an adult man with Graves' ophthalmopathy.

This clonotype was recorded at least ten times. The rearrangement uses TRBV2 and TRBJ1-5; D not resolved. The V gene's germline CDR1 is SNHLY and CDR2 FYNNEI. V was clipped by 5 bases and J by 0 bases, with 8 bases between them. The CDR3 loop spans 14 amino acids. CDR3 loop: CASSKDGSNQPQHF. CDR3 coding DNA: TGTGCCAGCAGTAAAGACGGTAGCAATCAGCCCCAGCATTTT.

This clonotype was observed many times. The chain employs TRBV9 and TRBJ2-7, with 9 bases lining up with TRBD1. Unmatched junction bases numbered 7, after V lost 4 bases and J lost 5 bases. This CDR3 region has 14 residues. Looked up from germline, CDR1 is SGDLS and CDR2 is YYNGEE. The CDR3 region has the DNA TGTGCCAGCAGCCCGAGGACAGGGGACCACGAGCAGTACTTC. Protein sequence: CASSPRTGDHEQYF.

This clonotype was seen repeatedly, ten times or more. A junction boundary mismatches the germline segment, possibly from a read error. The V call is TRBV7-9, the J call TRBJ2-7; either TRBD1 or TRBD2 may fit D (6 bases each). The CDR3 has 16 amino acids. The germline V gene encodes CDR1 SEHNR and CDR2 FQNEAQ (reference sequence). CDR3 protein: CASSLAFGQPPYEQYF. The CDR3 nucleotides are TGTGCCAGCAGCCTAGCGTTCGGACAGCCTCCGTACGAGCAGTACTTC.

In its sample, this clonotype was seen many times. V usage is TRBV14 and J usage is TRBJ2-2; D gene ambiguous. Germline loops: CDR1 SGHDN, CDR2 FVKESK. The CDR3 loop spans 14 amino acids. The V end was cut by 1 base, the J end by 2 bases, with 5 bases between. The CDR3 loop is CASSQVVNTGELFF. The CDR3 DNA sequence: TGTGCCAGCAGCCAAGTTGTTAACACCGGGGAGCTGTTTTTT.

This clonotype was counted ten times or more. The V call is TRBV6-5, the J call TRBJ1-5; no definite D call. The germline CDR1 and CDR2 sequences are MNHEY and SVGAGI. V lost 4 bases to trimming and J lost 0 bases, with 10 bases between them. The CDR3 contains 15 residues. The CDR3 loop reads CASSSRDYSNQPQHF. The CDR3 DNA reads as TGTGCCAGCAGTTCAAGAGACTATAGCAATCAGCCCCAGCATTTT.

Ten or more counts support this clonotype. The rearrangement links TRBV6-1 to TRBJ2-2, with 7 bases identical to TRBD1. The CDR3 is 14 amino acids. V was clipped by 2 bases and J by 7 bases; unmatched bases: 4. Germline V gene sequence: CDR1 MNHNS, CDR2 SASEGT. The CDR3 DNA follows: TGTGCCAGCAGTGAACTAGGGGGCTTCGGGGAGCTGTTTTTT. This gives the protein CASSELGGFGELFF.

In its sample, this clonotype was seen many times. The chain carries TRBV20-1 and TRBJ1-2; unclear D gene. V lost 4 bases to trimming and J lost 1 base, with 10 bases between them. The CDR3 loop spans 13 amino acids. The germline V gene encodes CDR1 DFQATT and CDR2 SNEGSKA (reference sequence). This CDR3 reads CSAITENNYGYTF. Here the CDR3 DNA reads TGCAGTGCTATAACGGAAAATAACTATGGCTACACCTTC.

At least ten counts were recorded for this clonotype. This rearrangement joins TRBV12-3 or TRBV12-4 to TRBJ1-5, with D unclear. V lost 5 bases and J 5 bases, leaving 10 bases between the germline ends. The CDR3 length is 13 residues. The DNA of the CDR3 is TGTGCCAGCAGTCGCCACCGGGATCAGCCCCAGCATTTT. It encodes CASSRHRDQPQHF.

The chain combines TRBV6-1 with TRBJ2-7; 8 bases map to TRBD1. J gave up 2 bases and V 5 bases, and 8 bases lay outside the gene matches. This CDR3 is built from 15 residues. Germline V lookup: CDR1 MNHNS, CDR2 SASEGT. The CDR3 DNA sequence: TGTGCCAGCAGTCATGACAGGGGTGAACCCTACGAGCAGTACTTC. It translates to CASSHDRGEPYEQYF.

This clonotype has a count of ten or more. V is TRBV15 and J is TRBJ2-5; 8 nucleotides align to TRBD2. The germline CDR1 and CDR2 sequences are LNHNV and YYDKDF (reference sequence). V gave up 0 bases and J gave up 8 bases; unmatched junction bases: 8. This CDR3 has 15 residues. Here the CDR3 DNA reads TGTGCCACCAGCAGAGATCTGGGGACTAGGGGTACCCAGTACTTC. Translating gives CATSRDLGTRGTQYF.

This clonotype was picked up many times. CDR3: CASSNRGRWETQYF. The CDR3, as DNA: TGTGCCAGCAGCAACAGGGGGCGCTGGGAGACCCAGTACTTC. This sequence joins TRBV7-2 and TRBJ2-5; 9 bases fit TRBD1. This CDR3 comprises 14 residues. J gave up 5 bases and V 5 bases, and 6 bases lay outside the gene matches. CDR1 and CDR2 from the germline V gene are SGHTA and FQGNSA.

This clonotype was counted ten times or more. V and J are TRBV9 and TRBJ1-2; 9 bases are a match to TRBD1. The CDR3 is 14 residues long. V was pared by 4 bases and J by 6 bases, with 7 bases of the junction left unmatched. CDR1 is SGDLS and CDR2 is YYNGEE in the germline V gene. As DNA, the CDR3 is TGTGCCAGCAGCTCTCGGACAGGGGCGCATGGCTACACCTTC. Protein: CASSSRTGAHGYTF.

In this sample, this clonotype turned up many times. This chain connects TRBV4-3 to TRBJ1-2; D not certain. V dropped 0 bases and J dropped 2 bases, with 13 bases sitting between them. This CDR3 contains 16 residues. The germline gives CDR1 LGHNA, CDR2 YSLEER. In DNA form, the CDR3 reads TGCGCCAGCAGCCAAGATGTCGAGGCCAAAAACTATGGCTACACCTTC. Protein sequence: CASSQDVEAKNYGYTF.

This clonotype was observed many times. A much larger clone sits a single nucleotide away, making a read error possible. J is TRBJ2-7 and V is TRBV6-5; TRBD1 matches at 7 bases. Losses at the gene ends were 8 bases for V and 0 bases for J; bases not matched to a gene: 4. Germline V gives CDR1 MNHEY, CDR2 SVGAGI. CDR3 length: 13 amino acids. CDR3 amino acids: CASDYRGSYEQYF. In DNA, the CDR3 is TGTGCCAGCGATTACAGGGGCTCCTACGAGCAGTACTTC.

This clonotype has only a few counts. The V gene is TRBV24-1, the J gene TRBJ2-3, with D perhaps given as TRBD1 or TRBD2 (5 bases each). Trimming left V 9 bases short and J 4 bases short, with 10 bases between. Germline CDR1 reads KGHDR; CDR2 reads SFDVKD. This CDR3 is built from 12 residues. The CDR3 region has the DNA TGTGCCACCCGGGGCTCCCCAGATACGCAGTATTTT. Translated: CATRGSPDTQYF.

This clonotype was seen at least ten times. The V and J genes are TRBV29-1 and TRBJ2-5; 7 bases line up with TRBD2. J was trimmed by 4 bases and V by 7 bases; bases with no gene match: 6. CDR3 size: 12 residues. CDR1 and CDR2 (germline): SQVTM, ANQGSEA. The CDR3 region is CSARPGGETQYF. CDR3 nucleotide sequence: TGCAGCGCTCGACCGGGAGGAGAGACCCAGTACTTC. Full variable domain (rest looked up from reference TRBV29-1 and TRBJ2-5): SAVISQKPSRDICQRGTSLTIQCQVDSQVTMMFWYRQQPGQSLTLIATANQGSEATYESGFVIDKFPISRPNLTFSTLTVSNMSPEDSSIYLCSARPGGETQYFGPGTRLLVL.

This clonotype was seen ten or more times. The chain has TRBV11-2 and TRBJ1-1; TRBD1 matches at 7 bases. CDR1 and CDR2 (germline): SGHAT, FQNNGV. The CDR3 has 14 residues. V gave up 5 bases and J gave up 7 bases; unmatched junction bases: 10. CDR3 sequence reads: CASSRRERQGEAFF. In DNA form, the CDR3 reads TGTGCCAGCAGCCGAAGGGAGAGACAGGGTGAAGCTTTCTTT. The variable domain in full, with the rest retrieved from reference TRBV11-2 and TRBJ1-1, is EAGVAQSPRYKIIEKRQSVAFWCNPISGHATLYWYQQILGQGPKLLIQFQNNGVVDDSQLPKDRFSAERLKGVDSTLKIQPAKLEDSAVYLCASSRRERQGEAFFGQGTRLTVV.

This clonotype was counted many times. This rearrangement joins TRBV6-2 or TRBV6-3 to TRBJ2-7; 14 nucleotides line up with TRBD2. The CDR3 contains 16 residues. After removal of 1 base from V and 3 bases from J, the junction contained 2 bases not matched to a gene. The germline CDR1 and CDR2 sequences are MNHEY and SVGEGT. CDR3 bases: TGTGCCAGCAGTTACTTCGGACTAGCGGGGGGCTACGAGCAGTACTTC. It yields the protein CASSYFGLAGGYEQYF.

This clonotype was detected ten times or more. At one end the junction does not follow the germline gene, possibly because of a read error. V and J are TRBV27 and TRBJ1-6, with no clear D. The CDR3 consists of 15 residues. Germline V gene data show CDR1 as MNHEY and CDR2 as SMNVEV (reference sequence). CDR3 coding DNA: TGTGCCAGCAGTTTCCGGCCTTTGGGAAATTCACCCCTCCGCTTT. Encoded protein: CASSFRPLGNSPLRF.

This clonotype was recorded a few times. The chain carries TRBV4-2 and TRBJ2-5, with 12 bases matching TRBD1. CDR3 size: 17 residues. Germline-derived CDR1 and CDR2 are LGHNA and YNFKEQ. J was trimmed by 2 bases and V by 4 bases; bases with no gene match: 8. The CDR3 DNA is TGTGCCAGCAGCCCGGGACAGGGGGCAAGGGAACAAGAGACCCAGTACTTC. Translating it yields CASSPGQGAREQETQYF.

This clonotype has ten or more counts. The CDR3: CASSLAGDSGNTIYF. CDR3 nucleotides: TGTGCCAGCAGCTTAGCCGGGGACTCTGGAAACACCATATATTTT. The rearrangement joins TRBV7-2 to TRBJ1-3; D not resolved. CDR1 and CDR2 from the germline V gene are SGHTA and FQGNSA. Trimming pared 0 bases from V and 0 bases from J, leaving 6 bases between. CDR3 length equals 15 residues.

This rearrangement joins TRBV6-2 or TRBV6-3 to TRBJ2-7; 7 bases are shared with TRBD1. This CDR3 has 14 residues. V lost 0 bases to trimming and J lost 4 bases; unmatched junction nucleotides: 3. CDR1 and CDR2 from the germline V gene are MNHEY and SVGEGT. The CDR3 nucleotides are TGTGCCAGCAGTTACTCAGGGGGCAGGTACGAGCAGTACTTC. Translation: CASSYSGGRYEQYF.

The genes are TRBV12-3 or TRBV12-4 and TRBJ2-5, with 12 bases lining up with TRBD2. Trimming at V came to 5 bases and at J to 4 bases, leaving 5 bases not matched to a gene. The CDR3 consists of 15 residues. The CDR3 nucleotides are TGTGCCAGCAGTCGTCCGGGACTAGCGGGAGAGACCCAGTACTTC. It is translated as CASSRPGLAGETQYF.

This clonotype was observed at least ten times. This CDR3 reads CSASPGPNYGYTF. CDR3 DNA: TGCAGTGCTAGTCCGGGACCTAACTATGGCTACACCTTC. The V gene is TRBV20-1, the J gene TRBJ1-2, with a weak D call TRBD1 (5 bases). From germline, CDR1 is DFQATT and CDR2 SNEGSKA (reference sequence). V was clipped by 3 bases and J by 0 bases, with 8 bases between them. The length of the CDR3 is 13 residues.

This clonotype has a count of ten or more. J is TRBJ1-1 and V is TRBV6-5, with TRBD1 identical over 7 bases. Per the germline V gene, CDR1 is MNHEY and CDR2 is SVGAGI. J lost 7 bases, V lost 5 bases, and 4 bases had no gene match. The CDR3 covers 12 residues. The CDR3 is CASSRQGGEAFF. The CDR3 nucleotides are TGTGCCAGCAGTCGACAGGGAGGTGAAGCTTTCTTT.